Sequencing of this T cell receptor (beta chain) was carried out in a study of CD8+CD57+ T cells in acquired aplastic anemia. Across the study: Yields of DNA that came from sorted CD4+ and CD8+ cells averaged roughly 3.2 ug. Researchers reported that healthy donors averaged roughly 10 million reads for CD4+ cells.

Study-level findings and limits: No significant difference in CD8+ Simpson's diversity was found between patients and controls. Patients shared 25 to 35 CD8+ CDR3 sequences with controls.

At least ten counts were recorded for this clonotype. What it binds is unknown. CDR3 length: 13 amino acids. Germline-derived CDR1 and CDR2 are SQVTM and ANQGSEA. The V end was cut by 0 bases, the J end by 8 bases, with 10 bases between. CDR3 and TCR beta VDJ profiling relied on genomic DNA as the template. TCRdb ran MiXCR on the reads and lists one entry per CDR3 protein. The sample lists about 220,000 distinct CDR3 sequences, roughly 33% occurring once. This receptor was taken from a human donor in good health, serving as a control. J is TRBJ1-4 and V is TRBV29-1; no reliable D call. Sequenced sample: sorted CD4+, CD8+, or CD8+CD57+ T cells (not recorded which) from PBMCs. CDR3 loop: CSVEDLSREKLFF. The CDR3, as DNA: TGCAGCGTTGAAGATCTCAGCAGGGAAAAACTGTTTTTT.